Detailed here is one TCR beta chain. The antigen is not known. The data stem from a study of radiation and T cells in renal cell carcinoma. Looking at the study overall: Nephrectomy followed 15 Gy stereotactic body radiation by 4 weeks.

Study results and caveats: From baseline, blood top tumor clonotypes peaked at 2 weeks post-radiation.

Regarding time point: blood 2 weeks post-SBRT. Sample treatment: 15 Gy SBRT to primary tumor, nephrectomy 4 weeks later. Serial blood draws occurred at baseline and 2 and 4 weeks post-SBRT. Assay: immunoSEQ multiplex PCR; the TCRdb copy retains only in-frame clones and omits some. The repertoire has roughly 150,000 clones, approximately 90% of them found once; the top ten carry approximately 12%. This receptor was taken from a woman aged 50 to 60 with renal cell carcinoma. Here the sequenced sample was blood, taken from a patient whose treatment included radiotherapy and nephrectomy.

DNA for the CDR3: TGCGCCAGCAGCCACGTCGGACTAGCGGGGCTCCGGGAGGCCAAAAACATTCAGTACTTC. Encoded protein: CASSHVGLAGLREAKNIQYF. The V and J genes are TRBV5-1 and TRBJ2-4; 12 bases align to TRBD2. With V trimmed by 4 bases and J by 1 base, 15 bases remained unmatched. Germline V lookup: CDR1 SGHRS, CDR2 YFSETQ. CDR3 length: 20 residues.